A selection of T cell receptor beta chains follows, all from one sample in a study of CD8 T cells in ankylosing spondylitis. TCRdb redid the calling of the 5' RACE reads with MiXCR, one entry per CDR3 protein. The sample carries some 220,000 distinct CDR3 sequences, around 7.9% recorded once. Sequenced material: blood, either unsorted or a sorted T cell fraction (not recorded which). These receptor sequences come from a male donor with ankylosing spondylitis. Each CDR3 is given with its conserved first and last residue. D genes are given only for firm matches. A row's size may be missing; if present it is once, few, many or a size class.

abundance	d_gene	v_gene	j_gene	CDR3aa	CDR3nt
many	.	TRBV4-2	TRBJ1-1	CASRRGSEAFF	TGTGCCAGCAGAAGGGGGTCTGAAGCTTTCTTT
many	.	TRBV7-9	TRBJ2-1	CASSSTGTSGNEQFF	TGTGCCAGCAGCTCCACAGGGACCTCAGGGAATGAGCAGTTCTTC
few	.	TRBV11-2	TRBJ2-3	CASSLVSSFIRTNSTDTQYF	TGTGCCAGCAGCTTAGTTTCGAGTTTTATTCGGACTAATAGCACAGATACGCAGTATTTT
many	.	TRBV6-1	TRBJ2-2	CASTERATNTGELFF	TGTGCCAGCACCGAACGTGCTACGAACACCGGGGAGCTGTTTTTT
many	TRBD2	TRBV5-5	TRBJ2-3	CASRPGTRGTDTQYF	TGTGCCAGCAGGCCCGGGACTAGGGGCACAGATACGCAGTATTTT
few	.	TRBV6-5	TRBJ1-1	CASSSEGGTEAFF	TGTGCCAGCAGTTCAGAGGGAGGGACTGAAGCTTTCTTT
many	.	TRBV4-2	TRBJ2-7	CASSQDTSTYEQYF	TGTGCCAGCAGCCAAGATACAAGTACCTACGAGCAGTACTTC
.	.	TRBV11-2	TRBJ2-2	CASSLGGYNTGELFF	TGTGCCAGCAGCTTAGGTGGCTACAACACCGGGGAGCTGTTTTTT
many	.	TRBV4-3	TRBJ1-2	CASSQGTGIYGYTF	TGCGCCAGCAGCCAAGGGACCGGGATCTATGGCTACACCTTC
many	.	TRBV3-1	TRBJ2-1	CASSQVTGPPYNEQFF	TGTGCCAGCAGCCAAGTGACGGGACCTCCCTACAATGAGCAGTTCTTC
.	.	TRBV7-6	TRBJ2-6	CASSLSPGSGANVLTF	TGTGCCAGCAGCTTATCCCCGGGCTCTGGGGCCAACGTCCTGACTTTC
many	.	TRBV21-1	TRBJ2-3	CAPGGTSGGRSTDTQYF	TGTGCCCCTGGAGGGACTAGCGGGGGGAGATCCACAGATACGCAGTATTTT
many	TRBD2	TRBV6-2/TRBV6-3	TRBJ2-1	CASSLIAGGDYNEQFF	TGTGCCAGCAGCCTAATAGCGGGAGGGGACTACAATGAGCAGTTCTTC
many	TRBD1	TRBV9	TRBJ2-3	CASSVVGQGPDTQYF	TGTGCCAGCAGCGTAGTGGGACAGGGGCCAGATACGCAGTATTTT